These T cell receptor beta chains were read from a single sample in a study of blood T cells in healthy people across ages. TCRdb called the 5' RACE reads again in MiXCR, with one record for every CDR3 protein. Of about 730,000 distinct CDR3 sequences listed, 35% to 45% were seen once; the top ten hold under 25%. Sequenced: blood. Receptors originate from a woman aged 55 to 70 in good health. Each CDR3 is given with its conserved first and last residue. Fields, in order: D gene, J gene, V gene, clone size, CDR3 protein, CDR3 DNA. D genes are given only for firm matches. Clone sizes are given selectively: once, few, many, or a class where the clone is expanded.

TRBD2	TRBJ2-7	TRBV5-1	few	CASSVEPGLAGSEQYF	TGCGCCAGCAGCGTAGAGCCGGGACTAGCGGGCTCCGAGCAGTACTTC
.	TRBJ2-3	TRBV7-3	.	CASSSGWRGSTDTQYF	TGTGCCAGCAGCTCAGGTTGGCGGGGTAGCACAGATACGCAGTATTTT
.	TRBJ1-5	TRBV6-2/TRBV6-3	.	CAHGQRINQPQHF	TGTGCCCATGGACAGCGAATCAATCAGCCCCAGCATTTT
.	TRBJ2-2	TRBV9	few	CASSWGNRNTGELFF	TGTGCCAGCAGTTGGGGGAACAGGAACACCGGGGAGCTGTTTTTT
.	TRBJ1-4	TRBV20-1	few	CSASGRASTNEKLFF	TGCAGTGCTAGCGGCAGGGCCTCGACTAATGAAAAACTGTTTTTT
.	TRBJ2-7	TRBV5-1	many	CASSLDRVRNEQYF	TGCGCCAGCAGCTTGGACAGGGTAAGAAACGAGCAGTACTTC
TRBD1	TRBJ2-4	TRBV2	.	CASTSGQGYIQYF	TGTGCCAGCACTTCAGGACAGGGCTACATTCAGTACTTC
.	TRBJ2-5	TRBV5-1	few	CASSFRLAEETQYF	TGCGCCAGCAGCTTTAGGCTAGCCGAAGAGACCCAGTACTTC
.	TRBJ2-7	TRBV15	few	CATSRGSGFTEQYF	TGTGCCACCAGCAGAGGTTCGGGATTTACTGAGCAGTACTTC
.	TRBJ1-2	TRBV12-3/TRBV12-4	few	CASSKGGGYTF	TGTGCCAGCAGCAAGGGAGGTGGCTACACCTTC
TRBD1	TRBJ2-1	TRBV29-1	.	CSVQSGGYKQFF	TGCAGCGTTCAGTCAGGGGGATACAAGCAGTTCTTC
.	TRBJ2-6	TRBV9	.	CASSPGATTGSGANVLTF	TGTGCCAGCAGCCCCGGGGCTACCACCGGCTCTGGGGCCAACGTCCTGACTTTC
TRBD2	TRBJ2-7	TRBV5-1	.	CASSLVTGGSYEQYF	TGTGCCAGCAGTTTAGTGACGGGAGGGTCCTACGAGCAGTACTTC
.	TRBJ1-6	TRBV10-2	.	CASKAPTDPYNSPLHF	TGCGCCAGCAAGGCACCGACGGACCCTTATAATTCACCCCTCCACTTT
TRBD1	TRBJ2-2	TRBV6-6	.	CASNRQGAGGELFF	TGTGCCAGCAATCGACAGGGGGCTGGCGGGGAGCTGTTTTTT
.	TRBJ2-5	TRBV6-1	few	CASSEMTGIGETQYF	TGTGCCAGCAGTGAAATGACGGGAATTGGAGAGACCCAGTACTTC
.	TRBJ2-1	TRBV7-9	few	CASSSVNGEQFF	TGTGCCAGCAGCTCAGTAAATGGGGAGCAGTTCTTC
.	TRBJ2-7	TRBV30	.	CAWSVLGQVPYEQYF	TGTGCCTGGAGTGTACTGGGCCAGGTTCCCTACGAGCAGTACTTC
TRBD1	TRBJ2-1	TRBV7-9	.	CASSTQGGYNEQFF	TGTGCCAGCAGCACACAGGGGGGCTACAATGAGCAGTTCTTC
TRBD2	TRBJ2-1	TRBV11-2	.	CASSPRPGTSGTPPNEQFF	TGTGCCAGCAGCCCCCGTCCCGGGACTAGCGGGACCCCCCCAAATGAGCAGTTCTTC
.	TRBJ2-1	TRBV7-9	few	CASSGGLALYNEQFF	TGTGCCAGCAGCGGGGGACTCGCCTTATACAATGAGCAGTTCTTC
.	TRBJ1-1	TRBV4-3	.	CASSQDILIGTEAFF	TGCGCCAGCAGCCAAGATATTTTAATCGGGACTGAAGCTTTCTTT
.	TRBJ2-3	TRBV7-9	.	CASSEGSGGSTDTQYF	TGTGCCAGCAGCGAGGGGAGCGGAGGTAGCACAGATACGCAGTATTTT
.	TRBJ2-5	TRBV20-1	.	CSARRVQETQYF	TGCAGTGCCAGACGGGTACAAGAGACCCAGTACTTC
.	TRBJ2-5	TRBV6-2/TRBV6-3	few	CATGGGETQYF	TGTGCCACCGGAGGGGGAGAGACCCAGTACTTC
TRBD2	TRBJ2-1	TRBV7-9	few	CASSLGTSGEGNEQFF	TGTGCCAGCAGCTTAGGGACTAGCGGGGAAGGCAATGAGCAGTTCTTC
.	TRBJ2-7	TRBV20-1	.	CSASPSALSSYNEQYF	TGCAGTGCTAGTCCCTCAGCCTTGAGCTCCTACAATGAGCAGTACTTC
.	TRBJ2-4	TRBV4-3	few	CASSQDLTGKNIQYF	TGCGCCAGCAGCCAAGATCTTACAGGGAAAAACATTCAGTACTTC
.	TRBJ2-1	TRBV5-5	.	CASTLGSSTDEQFF	TGTGCCAGCACCCTCGGGTCTTCCACGGATGAGCAGTTCTTC
.	TRBJ1-2	TRBV20-1	few	CGKRLNYGYTF	TGCGGCAAACGGCTGAACTATGGCTACACCTTC